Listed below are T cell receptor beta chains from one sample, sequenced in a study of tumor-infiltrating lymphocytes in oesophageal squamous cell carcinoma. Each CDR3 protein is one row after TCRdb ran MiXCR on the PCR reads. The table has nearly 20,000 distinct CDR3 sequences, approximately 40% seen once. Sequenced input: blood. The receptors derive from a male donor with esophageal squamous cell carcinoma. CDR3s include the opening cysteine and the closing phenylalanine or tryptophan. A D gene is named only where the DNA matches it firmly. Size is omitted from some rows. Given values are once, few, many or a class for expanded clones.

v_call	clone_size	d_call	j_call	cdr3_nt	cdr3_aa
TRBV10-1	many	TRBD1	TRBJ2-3	TGCGCCAGCAGTGAGGGGGGGACAGGCCACACAGATACGCAGTATTTT	CASSEGGTGHTDTQYF
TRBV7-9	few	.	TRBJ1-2	TGTGCCAGCAGCTCCCTAGGGGCCGGTAACTATGGCTACACCTTC	CASSSLGAGNYGYTF
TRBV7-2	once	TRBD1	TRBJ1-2	TGTGCCAGCAGAGAGGGGACAGGGCGCTATGGCTACACCTTC	CASREGTGRYGYTF
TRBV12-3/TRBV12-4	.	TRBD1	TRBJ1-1	TGTGCCAGCAGCCGAGGACAGGGAGGGAACACTGAAGCTTTCTTT	CASSRGQGGNTEAFF
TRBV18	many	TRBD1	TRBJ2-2	TGTGCCAGCTCACCTACCCCGGGACAGGGGTTTGGCACCGGGGAGCTGTTTTTT	CASSPTPGQGFGTGELFF
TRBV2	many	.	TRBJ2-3	TGTGCCAGCAGTGCGCCAGGACAGCTGGCAGATACGCAGTATTTT	CASSAPGQLADTQYF
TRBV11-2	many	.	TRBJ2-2	TGTGCCAGCAGCCAATCCGGGGAGCTGTTTTTT	CASSQSGELFF
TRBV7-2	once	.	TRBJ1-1	TGTGCCAGCAGCTTTGCCGGGGTAGAAGCTTTCTTT	CASSFAGVEAFF
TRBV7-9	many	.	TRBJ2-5	TGTGCCAGCAGCGCCCAAACGAATGCGGAGACCCAGTACTTC	CASSAQTNAETQYF
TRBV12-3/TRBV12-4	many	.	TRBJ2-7	TGTGCCAGCAGCTCATGGACAGAGACCTACGAGCAGTACTTC	CASSSWTETYEQYF
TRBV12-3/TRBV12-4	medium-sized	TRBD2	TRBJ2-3	TGTGCCAGCAGGGGGCTAGCGGGGGCGCAGTATTTT	CASRGLAGAQYF
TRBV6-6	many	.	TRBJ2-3	TGTGCCAGCAGTTACGATCCGCCAACAGATACGCAGTATTTT	CASSYDPPTDTQYF
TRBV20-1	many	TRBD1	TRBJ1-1	TGCAGTGCTAGGGGACAGGGCGGGACTGAAGCTTTCTTT	CSARGQGGTEAFF
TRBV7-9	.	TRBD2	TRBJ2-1	TGTGCCAGCAGCGTGGGACTAGTTAATGAGCAGTTCTTC	CASSVGLVNEQFF
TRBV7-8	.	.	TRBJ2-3	TGTGCCAGCAGCTCACCTAGCTTGGCAGATACGCAGTATTTT	CASSSPSLADTQYF
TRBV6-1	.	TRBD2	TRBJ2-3	TGTGCCAGCAGTCCCCGACTAGCGGGAGGCACAGATACGCAGTATTTT	CASSPRLAGGTDTQYF
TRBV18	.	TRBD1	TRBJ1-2	TGTGCCAGCTCACCCCCGACAGGGAATGGCTACACCTTC	CASSPPTGNGYTF
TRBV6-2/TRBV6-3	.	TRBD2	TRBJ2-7	TGTGCCAGCACCAACCTAGCGGGAGAGCACGAGCAGTACTTC	CASTNLAGEHEQYF
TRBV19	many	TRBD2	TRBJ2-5	TGTGCCAGTAGTTCGATCTGGACTAGCGACCAGCAAGAGACCCAGTACTTC	CASSSIWTSDQQETQYF
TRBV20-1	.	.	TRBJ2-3	TGCAGTGCTAGAGTCGGGAGCGGGCACTTCCCCCCAGATACGCAGTATTTT	CSARVGSGHFPPDTQYF
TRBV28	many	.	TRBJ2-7	TGTGCCAGCAGTTTACTAGGGGAGAACTACGAGCAGTACTTC	CASSLLGENYEQYF
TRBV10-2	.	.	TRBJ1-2	TGCGCCAGCAGTGAGTCGGCAGGGGCCCAGGGTGGCTACACCTTC	CASSESAGAQGGYTF
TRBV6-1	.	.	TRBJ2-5	TGTGCCAGCAGTCCACGTTCGGAGACCCAGTACTTC	CASSPRSETQYF
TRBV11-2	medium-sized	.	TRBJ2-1	TGTGCCAGCAGCCCGGGCGGGGCGGGGTCCTCCTACAATGAGCAGTTCTTC	CASSPGGAGSSYNEQFF
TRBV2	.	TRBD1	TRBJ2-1	TGTGCCAGCAGGATCCCAGGACAGGTGAACTACGAGCAGTTCTTC	CASRIPGQVNYEQFF
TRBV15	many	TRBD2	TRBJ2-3	TGTGCCACCAGCAGAGGGGCGGGAGCCACAGATACGCAGTATTTT	CATSRGAGATDTQYF
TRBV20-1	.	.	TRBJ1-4	TGCAGTGCTAGAGACAAACTGCGGGGTAATGAAAAACTGTTTTTT	CSARDKLRGNEKLFF
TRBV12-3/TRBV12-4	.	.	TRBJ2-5	TGTGCCAGCGGTGCGTTGGCGGGATCCTACAATGAGCAGTACTTC	CASGALAGSYNEQYF
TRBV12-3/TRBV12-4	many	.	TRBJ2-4	TGTGCCAGCAGTTTAGCCCCGGGACAAATAGCCAAAAACATTCAGTACTTC	CASSLAPGQIAKNIQYF
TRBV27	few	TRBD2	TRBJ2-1	TGTGCCAGCAGGACCGGGACTAGCTACAATGAGCAGTTCTTC	CASRTGTSYNEQFF
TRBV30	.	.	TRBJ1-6	TGTGCCTGGAGTGACGGGGCCTCCTACGAGCAGTACTTT	CAWSDGASYEQYF
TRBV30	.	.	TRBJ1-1	TGTGCCTTCTCAAGTGGCACGAACACTGAAGCTTTCTTT	CAFSSGTNTEAFF
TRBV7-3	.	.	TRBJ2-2	TGTGCCAGCAGCTTACCTCCTGGTTGCACCGGGGAGCTGTTTTTT	CASSLPPGCTGELFF
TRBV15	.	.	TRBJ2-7	TGTGCCACCAGCAGAGGTCCAGATTCCTACGAGCAGTACTTC	CATSRGPDSYEQYF
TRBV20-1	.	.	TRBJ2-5	TGCAGTGCCATAACAAGAGGAGAGACCCAGTACTTC	CSAITRGETQYF
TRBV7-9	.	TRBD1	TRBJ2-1	TGTGCCAGCAGCTTAGCCGGGACAGGGATCTACGAGCAGTTCTTC	CASSLAGTGIYEQFF
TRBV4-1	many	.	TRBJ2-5	TGCGCCAGCAGCCAAGAGTCGAGTGAGCAGTACTTC	CASSQESSEQYF
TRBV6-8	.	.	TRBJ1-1	TGTGCCAGCAGTTACTCCGTGAACACTGAAGCTTTCTTT	CASSYSVNTEAFF
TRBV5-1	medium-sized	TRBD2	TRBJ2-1	TGCGCCAGCAGCTTGAATAGCGGGGGGTACAATGAGCAGTTCTTC	CASSLNSGGYNEQFF
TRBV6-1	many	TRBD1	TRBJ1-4	TGTGCCAGCCGGTCCGCCGGGACAGGGGGGGAAAAACTGTTTTTT	CASRSAGTGGEKLFF
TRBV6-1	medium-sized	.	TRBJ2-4	TGTGCCAGCAGTGAAGAGGTATGGGGGGCCAAAAACATTCAGTACTTC	CASSEEVWGAKNIQYF
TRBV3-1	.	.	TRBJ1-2	TGTGCCAGCAGCCAAGGCCAGGGAGGGGGCTACACCTTC	CASSQGQGGGYTF
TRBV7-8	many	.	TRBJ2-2	TGTGCCAGCAGCCCTACGATCGGGGAGCTGTTTTTT	CASSPTIGELFF
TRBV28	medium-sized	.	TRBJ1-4	TGTGCCAGCAGTACGGATGCAACTAATGAAAAACTGTTTTTT	CASSTDATNEKLFF
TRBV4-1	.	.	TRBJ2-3	TGCGCCAGCAGCCAAGATGGCCGACACGGAGATACGCAGTATTTT	CASSQDGRHGDTQYF
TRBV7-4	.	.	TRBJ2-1	TGTGCCAGCAGCTTAGTCCTTACTCACCTCGACAATGAGCAGTTCTTC	CASSLVLTHLDNEQFF
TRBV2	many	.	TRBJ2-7	TGTGCCAGCAGTGAATTCAGGCACGAGCAGTACTTC	CASSEFRHEQYF
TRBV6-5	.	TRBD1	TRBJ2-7	TGTGCCAGCAAAGTCGACAGGGGTAGAGAGGAGCAGTACTTC	CASKVDRGREEQYF
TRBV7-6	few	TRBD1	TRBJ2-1	TGTGCCAGCAGCTTAGTTTCGGGACAGGGACCCTACAATGAGCAGTTCTTC	CASSLVSGQGPYNEQFF
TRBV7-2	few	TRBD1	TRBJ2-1	TGTGCCAGCAGCTCCAAGACAGGGTATGAGAATGAGCAGTTCTTC	CASSSKTGYENEQFF
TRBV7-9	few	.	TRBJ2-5	TGTGCCAGCAGCGCTGGACAGACCCAGTACTTC	CASSAGQTQYF
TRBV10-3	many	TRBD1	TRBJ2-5	TGTGCCATCAGTGAGTCTGGGACAGGGCAAGAGACCCAGTACTTC	CAISESGTGQETQYF
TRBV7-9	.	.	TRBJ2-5	TGTGCCAGCAGCTTATCGGGATTGTCGGTGAATGAGCAGTACTTC	CASSLSGLSVNEQYF
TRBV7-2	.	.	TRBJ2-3	TGTGCCAGCAGCTCGCCCGGGACTTCTTCGGGGGTTTTAGATACGCAGTATTTT	CASSSPGTSSGVLDTQYF
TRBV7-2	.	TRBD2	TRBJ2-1	TGTGCCAGCATGAAATCGTGGGGGGCTAGCGGGAGGAGGTACAATGAGCAGTTCTTC	CASMKSWGASGRRYNEQFF
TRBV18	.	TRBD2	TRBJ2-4	TGTGCCAGCTCACCACCAGGCGGGGGCAAAAACATTCAGTACTTC	CASSPPGGGKNIQYF
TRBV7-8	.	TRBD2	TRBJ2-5	TGTGCCAGCAGCTTAAGGTCTAGCGGGAGGGCCTGGGAGACCCAGTACTTC	CASSLRSSGRAWETQYF